Below, one T cell receptor beta chain is given with its context. What antigen it recognizes has not been identified. No base-level quality is on record; no much larger clone is a single base apart. This specimen comes from a study of T cell repertoires and HLA-DP antigens (dated by TCRdb to the late 2010s). About the full investigation: An in vitro model of CD4+ T cell alloreactivity against allogeneic HLA-DP presented by transduced HeLa cells was used in the study. The average DNA input was approximately 220 ng for sorted CD137+CD4+ samples versus roughly 1,100 ng for pre-culture CD4+ samples. The three donors, two male and one female, ranged from the 18-to-29 to the 60-to-69 age band. Compared with self, one alloantigen differed at one amino acid in the peptide-binding groove and the other differed at ten, modelling structurally similar versus dissimilar alloantigens. Paper-wide results and their limitations: The study was limited by having just a few donors, by relying on a non-physiological HeLa antigen-presenting system, and by using total CD4+ cells as responders. Separate analysis of naive and memory CD4+ repertoires was not performed. Average cumulative frequency of clones undetected before culture was around 39% against one allele and over 50% against the other. Clonality of sorted CD137+ cells was similar against both alloantigens (around 0.37) and much higher than in pre-culture samples (approximately 0.039).

Reading the germline V gene gives CDR1 MDHEN and CDR2 SYDVKM. The junction carries 19 bases between V and J, which are trimmed by 7 bases and 3 bases respectively. The CDR3 runs 15 residues from the cysteine to the phenylalanine. Only the CDR3 region is kept as DNA, spanning 45 bases read in frame from base 1. The immunoSEQ multiplex PCR, with forward primers for 54 TRBV segments and reverse primers for 13 TRBJ segments, was used to amplify TCRB CDR3 regions. For pre-culture CD4+ samples, sequencing was done at deep resolution with a target of 200,000 to 250,000 T cell genomes. Amplicons were sequenced on an Illumina HiSeq System, producing 87 bp reads covering the CDR3. The paper's data handling went like this. PCR and sequencing errors in the reads were corrected, and CDR3 regions were defined by aligning to IMGT reference sequences. Synthetic template pools were used to estimate the numbers of templates and unique rearrangements. Clonality was computed by subtracting Pielou's evenness from 1. The Daley-Smith estimator was used to estimate richness. Morisita's index served as the measure of repertoire overlap. A clone counted as low-abundance if it appeared in cultured samples but went undetected in the pre-culture repertoire of the same donor. TCRdb retrieved this table from immuneACCESS and kept in-frame rearrangements only. Not all clones are present; in checked studies, unresolved V genes account for under half, and no reason is known for the remainder. Clonal size and the V and J genes are those of that table, whereas D and trimming came from the DNA. The sample yields over 100,000 clones; roughly 92% were counted once. Roughly 0.3% of the sample rests with the top ten.

Untouched CD4+ T cells were isolated from Ficoll-separated PBMC by magnetic bead negative selection, reaching an average purity of roughly 98%. Using magnetic beads, untouched CD4+ T cells were isolated from Ficoll-separated PBMC at approximately 98% purity, with only negligible CD8+ contamination. Peripheral blood mononuclear cells were supplied by the buffy coats of a few healthy blood donors, who served as the study donors. Each of the three donors was CMV seronegative. The DNeasy Blood & Tissue Kit was used for extraction of genomic DNA. Genomic DNA from sorted CD137+CD4+ cells and from pre-culture CD4+ baseline samples of each subject was subjected to TCRB sequencing.

This sequence uses TRBV28 and TRBJ2-7; the D gene cannot be resolved beyond TRBD1 or TRBD2, each matching 5 bases. The clonotype comes from a woman aged 18-29 years in good health and CMV-seronegative. Specimen: CD4+ T cells from PBMCs. The nucleotide sequence is TGTGCCAGCACCCCCGGGGCTTATGCACTCTACGAGCAGTACTTC. This sequence encodes CASTPGAYALYEQYF. Full variable domain (CDR3 extended with the reference TRBV28 and TRBJ2-7 proteins): DVKVTQSSRYLVKRTGEKVFLECVQDMDHENMFWYRQDPGLGLRLIYFSYDVKMKEKGDIPEGYSVSREKKERFSLILESASTNQTSMYLCASTPGAYALYEQYFGPGTRLTVT.